This TCR beta chain was recovered during a study of a mutant IDH1 vaccine in newly diagnosed glioma. Study overall: Antecedent treatment encompassed radiotherapy, temozolomide, or their combination; the majority received both.

Assay used: immunoSEQ multiplex PCR; TCRdb lists only in-frame clones, some missing. The sample yields over 55,000 clones, approximately 79% seen once. Sample time point: week 5, during vaccination. Every single dose of the vaccine, 300 ug of mutant IDH1 20-mer peptide, came with topical imiquimod. There are 14 residues in the CDR3. CDR1 is SGHDN and CDR2 is FVKESK in the germline V gene. Trimming shortened V by 4 bases and J by 4 bases, and 13 bases separated the two germline ends. Concerning this clone: What it binds is unknown.

The receptor was derived from a woman aged 18-30 years with glioma. Some clones in this sample may be carry-over from other donors' samples. The chain joins TRBV14 to TRBJ1-2; D uncertain. The sequencing here drew on PBMCs, taken from a glioma patient whose treatment included an IDH1 peptide vaccine. In DNA form, the CDR3 reads TGTGCCAGCAGCCCGCTACGCTGGACCTATGGCTACACCTTC. Its protein is CASSPLRWTYGYTF.